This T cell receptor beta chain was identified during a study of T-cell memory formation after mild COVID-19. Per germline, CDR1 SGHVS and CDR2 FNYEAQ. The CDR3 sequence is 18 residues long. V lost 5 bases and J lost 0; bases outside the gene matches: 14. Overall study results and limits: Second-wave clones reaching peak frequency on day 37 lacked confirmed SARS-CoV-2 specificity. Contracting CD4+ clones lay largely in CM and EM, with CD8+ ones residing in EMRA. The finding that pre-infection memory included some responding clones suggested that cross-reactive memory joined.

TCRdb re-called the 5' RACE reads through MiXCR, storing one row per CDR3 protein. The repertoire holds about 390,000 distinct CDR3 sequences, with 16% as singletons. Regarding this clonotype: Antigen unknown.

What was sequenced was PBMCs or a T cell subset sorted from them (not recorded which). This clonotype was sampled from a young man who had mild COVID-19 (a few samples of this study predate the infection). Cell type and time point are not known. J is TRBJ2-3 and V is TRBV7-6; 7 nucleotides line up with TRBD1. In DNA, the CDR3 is TGTGCCAGCAGCCCGGGACAGAGTATCGTTCCTAGCACAGATACGCAGTATTTT. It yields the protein CASSPGQSIVPSTDTQYF.